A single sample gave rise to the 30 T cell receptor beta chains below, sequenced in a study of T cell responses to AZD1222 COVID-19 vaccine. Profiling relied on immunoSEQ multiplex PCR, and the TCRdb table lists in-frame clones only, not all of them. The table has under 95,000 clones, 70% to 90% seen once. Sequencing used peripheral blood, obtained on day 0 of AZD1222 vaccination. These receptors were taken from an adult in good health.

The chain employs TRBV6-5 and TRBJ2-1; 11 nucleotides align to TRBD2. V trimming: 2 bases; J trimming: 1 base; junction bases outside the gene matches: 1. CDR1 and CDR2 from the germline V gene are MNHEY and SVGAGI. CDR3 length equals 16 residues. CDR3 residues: CASSYASGRSYNEQFF. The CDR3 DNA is TGTGCCAGCAGTTACGCTAGCGGGAGGTCCTACAATGAGCAGTTCTTC.

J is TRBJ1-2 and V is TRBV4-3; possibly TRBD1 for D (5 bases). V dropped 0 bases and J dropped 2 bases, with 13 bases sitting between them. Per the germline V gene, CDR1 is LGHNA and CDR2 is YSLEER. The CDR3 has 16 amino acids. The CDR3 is CASSQEIGWGNYGYTF. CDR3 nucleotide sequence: TGCGCCAGCAGCCAAGAAATTGGGTGGGGGAACTATGGCTACACCTTC.

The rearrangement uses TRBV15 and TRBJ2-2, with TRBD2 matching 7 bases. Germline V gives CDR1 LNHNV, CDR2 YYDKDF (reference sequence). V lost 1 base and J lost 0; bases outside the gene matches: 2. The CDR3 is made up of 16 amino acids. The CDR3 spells CATSRVLATNTGELFF. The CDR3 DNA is TGTGCCACCAGCAGAGTACTAGCGACGAACACCGGGGAGCTGTTTTTT.

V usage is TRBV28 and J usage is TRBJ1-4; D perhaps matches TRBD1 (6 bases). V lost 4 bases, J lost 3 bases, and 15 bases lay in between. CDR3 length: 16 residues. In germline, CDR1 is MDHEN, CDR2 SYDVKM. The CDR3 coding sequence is TGTGCCAGCAGTTCCCCCCGGACAGCTGCTAATGAAAAACTGTTTTTT. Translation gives CASSSPRTAANEKLFF.

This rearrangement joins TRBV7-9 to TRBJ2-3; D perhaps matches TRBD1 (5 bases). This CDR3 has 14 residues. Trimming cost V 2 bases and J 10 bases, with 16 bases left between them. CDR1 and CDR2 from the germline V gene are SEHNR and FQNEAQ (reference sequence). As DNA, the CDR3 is TGTGCCAGCAGCTTAAGTTTGGGTCTAGGGGCGCAGTATTTT. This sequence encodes CASSLSLGLGAQYF.

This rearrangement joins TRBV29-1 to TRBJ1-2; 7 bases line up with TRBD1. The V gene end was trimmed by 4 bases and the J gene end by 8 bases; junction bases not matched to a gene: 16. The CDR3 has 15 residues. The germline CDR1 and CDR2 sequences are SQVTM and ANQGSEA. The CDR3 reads CSVGIEGGGSDGYTF. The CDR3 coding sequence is TGCAGCGTTGGGATCGAAGGGGGCGGGTCTGACGGCTACACCTTC. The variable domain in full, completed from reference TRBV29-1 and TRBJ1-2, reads SAVISQKPSRDICQRGTSLTIQCQVDSQVTMMFWYRQQPGQSLTLIATANQGSEATYESGFVIDKFPISRPNLTFSTLTVSNMSPEDSSIYLCSVGIEGGGSDGYTFGSGTRLTVV.

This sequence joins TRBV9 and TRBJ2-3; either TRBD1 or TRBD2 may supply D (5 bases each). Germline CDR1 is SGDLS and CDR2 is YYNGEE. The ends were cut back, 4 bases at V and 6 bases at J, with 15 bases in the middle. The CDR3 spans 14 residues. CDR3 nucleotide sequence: TGTGCCAGCAGCCCCGGGACCTGGGCTGATACGCAGTATTTT. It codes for CASSPGTWADTQYF. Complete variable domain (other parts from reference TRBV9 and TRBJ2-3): DSGVTQTPKHLITATGQRVTLRCSPRSGDLSVYWYQQSLDQGLQFLIQYYNGEERAKGNILERFSAQQFPDLHSELNLSSLELGDSALYFCASSPGTWADTQYFGPGTRLTVL.

CDR3 bases: TGTGCCACCAGTGATTTCGCCGGCTATGAGCAGTTCTTC. This translates into CATSDFAGYEQFF. V and J are TRBV24-1 and TRBJ2-1; D call uncertain. Germline lookup yields CDR1 KGHDR and CDR2 SFDVKD. This CDR3 region has 13 residues. The V end lost 1 base, the J end lost 8 bases, and 8 bases lay between the germline ends.

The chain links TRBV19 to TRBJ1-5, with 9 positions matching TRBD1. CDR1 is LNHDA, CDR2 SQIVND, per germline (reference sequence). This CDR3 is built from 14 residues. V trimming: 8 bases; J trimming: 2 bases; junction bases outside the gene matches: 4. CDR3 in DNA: TGTGCCAGTCAGACAGGGGGAGGCAATCAGCCCCAGCATTTT. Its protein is CASQTGGGNQPQHF.

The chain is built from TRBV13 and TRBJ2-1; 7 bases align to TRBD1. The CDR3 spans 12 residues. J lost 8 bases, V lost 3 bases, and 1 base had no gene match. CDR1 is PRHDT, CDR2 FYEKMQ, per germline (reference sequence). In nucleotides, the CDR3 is TGTGCCAGCAGCTTGACAGGGCATGAGCAGTTCTTC. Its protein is CASSLTGHEQFF.

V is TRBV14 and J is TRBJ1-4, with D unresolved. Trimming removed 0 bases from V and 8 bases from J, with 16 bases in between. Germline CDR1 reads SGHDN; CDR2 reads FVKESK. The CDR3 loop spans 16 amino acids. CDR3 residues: CASSQDQYGLREKLFF. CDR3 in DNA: TGTGCCAGCAGCCAAGACCAGTATGGTTTGCGAGAAAAACTGTTTTTT.

This chain's CDR3 is CASSLAQVGNTIYF. CDR3 DNA sequence: TGTGCCAGCAGTTTGGCTCAGGTTGGAAACACCATATATTTT. The rearrangement links TRBV28 to TRBJ1-3; D not certain. Germline CDR1 MDHEN, CDR2 SYDVKM. V was shortened by 3 bases and J by 3 bases, with 9 bases between the two germline ends. CDR3 length equals 14 residues.

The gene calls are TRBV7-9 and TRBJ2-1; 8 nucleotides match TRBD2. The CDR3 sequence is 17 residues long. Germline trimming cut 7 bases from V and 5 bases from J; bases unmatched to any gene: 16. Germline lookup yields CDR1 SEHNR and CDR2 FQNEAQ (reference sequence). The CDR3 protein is CASTSTTGTRLDNEQFF. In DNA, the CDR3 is TGTGCCAGCACCTCGACCACCGGGACTAGGTTGGACAATGAGCAGTTCTTC.

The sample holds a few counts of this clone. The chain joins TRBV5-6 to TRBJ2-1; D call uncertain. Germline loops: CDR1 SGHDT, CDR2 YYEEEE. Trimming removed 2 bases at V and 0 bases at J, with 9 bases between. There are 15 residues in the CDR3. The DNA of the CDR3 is TGTGCCAGCAGCTTCGACACCGGCTCCTACAATGAGCAGTTCTTC. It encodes CASSFDTGSYNEQFF.

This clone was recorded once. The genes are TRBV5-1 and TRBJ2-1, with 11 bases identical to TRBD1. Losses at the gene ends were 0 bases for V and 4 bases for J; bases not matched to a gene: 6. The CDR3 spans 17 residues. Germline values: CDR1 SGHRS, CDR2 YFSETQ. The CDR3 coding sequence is TGCGCCAGCAGCTTGGCCTCCGGGACAGGGGGGTACAATGAGCAGTTCTTC. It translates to CASSLASGTGGYNEQFF.

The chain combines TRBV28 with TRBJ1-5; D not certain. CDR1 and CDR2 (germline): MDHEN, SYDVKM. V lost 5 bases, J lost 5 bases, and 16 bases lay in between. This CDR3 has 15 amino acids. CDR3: CASSPATPGDQPQHF. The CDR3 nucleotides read TGTGCCAGCAGTCCTGCCACCCCCGGGGATCAGCCCCAGCATTTT.

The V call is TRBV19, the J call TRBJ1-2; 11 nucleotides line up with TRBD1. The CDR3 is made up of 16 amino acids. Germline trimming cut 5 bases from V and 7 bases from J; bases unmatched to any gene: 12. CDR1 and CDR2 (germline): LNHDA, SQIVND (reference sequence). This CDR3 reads CASSLPGQGARGGYTF. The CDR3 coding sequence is TGTGCCAGTAGTCTCCCAGGACAGGGGGCGCGAGGTGGCTACACCTTC.

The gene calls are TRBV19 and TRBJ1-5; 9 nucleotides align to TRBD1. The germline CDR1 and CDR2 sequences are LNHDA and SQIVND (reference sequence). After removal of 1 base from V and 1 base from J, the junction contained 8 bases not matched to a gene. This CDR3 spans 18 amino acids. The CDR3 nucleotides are TGTGCCAGTAGTATAGCTCCGGGACAGGGATTAAGCAATCAGCCCCAGCATTTT. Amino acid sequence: CASSIAPGQGLSNQPQHF.

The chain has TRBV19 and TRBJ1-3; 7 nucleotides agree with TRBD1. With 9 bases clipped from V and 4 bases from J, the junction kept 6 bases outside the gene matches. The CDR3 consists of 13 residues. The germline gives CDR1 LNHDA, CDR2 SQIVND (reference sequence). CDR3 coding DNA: TGTGCCAGCTTACAGGGGTCCGGAAACACCATATATTTT. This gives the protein CASLQGSGNTIYF.

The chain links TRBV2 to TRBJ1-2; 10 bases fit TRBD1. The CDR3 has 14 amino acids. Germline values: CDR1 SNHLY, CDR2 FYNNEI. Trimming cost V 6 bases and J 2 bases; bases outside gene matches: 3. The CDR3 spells CASREGQGNYGYTF. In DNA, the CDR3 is TGTGCCAGCAGAGAGGGACAGGGGAACTATGGCTACACCTTC.

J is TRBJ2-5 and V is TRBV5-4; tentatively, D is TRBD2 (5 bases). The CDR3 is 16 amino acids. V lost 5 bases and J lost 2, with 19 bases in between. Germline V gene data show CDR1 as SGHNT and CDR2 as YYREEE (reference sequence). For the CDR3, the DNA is TGTGCCAGCAGTCGCTCGGCACCTAGGGAGCAAGAGACCCAGTACTTC. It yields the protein CASSRSAPREQETQYF.

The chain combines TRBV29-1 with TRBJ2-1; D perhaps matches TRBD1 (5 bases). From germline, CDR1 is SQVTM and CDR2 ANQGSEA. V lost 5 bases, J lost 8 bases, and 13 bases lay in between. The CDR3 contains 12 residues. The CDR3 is CSVSTGRDEQFF. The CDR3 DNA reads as TGCAGCGTTAGTACAGGAAGGGATGAGCAGTTCTTC.

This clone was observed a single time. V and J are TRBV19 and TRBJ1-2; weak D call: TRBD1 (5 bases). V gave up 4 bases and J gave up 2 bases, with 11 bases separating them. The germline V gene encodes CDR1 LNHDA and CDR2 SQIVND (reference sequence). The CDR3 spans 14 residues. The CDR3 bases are TGTGCCAGTAGTAATCAGGGAGCGAACTATGGCTACACCTTC. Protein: CASSNQGANYGYTF.

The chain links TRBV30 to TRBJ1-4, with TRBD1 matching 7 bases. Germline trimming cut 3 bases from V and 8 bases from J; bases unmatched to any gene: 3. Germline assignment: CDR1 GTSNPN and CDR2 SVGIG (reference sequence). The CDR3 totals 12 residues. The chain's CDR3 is CAWRQTGEKLFF. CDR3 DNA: TGTGCCTGGAGGCAGACAGGGGAAAAACTGTTTTTT. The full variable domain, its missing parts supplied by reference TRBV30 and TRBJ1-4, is SQTIHQWPATLVQPVGSPLSLECTVEGTSNPNLYWYRQAAGRGLQLLFYSVGIGQISSEVPQNLSASRPQDRQFILSSKKLLLSDSGFYLCAWRQTGEKLFFGSGTQLSVL.

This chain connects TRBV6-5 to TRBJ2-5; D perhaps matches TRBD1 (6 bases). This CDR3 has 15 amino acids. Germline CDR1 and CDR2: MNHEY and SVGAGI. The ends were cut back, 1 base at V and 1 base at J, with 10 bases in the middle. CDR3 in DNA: TGTGCCAGCAGTTACTTGGAGACAGGCCAAGAGACCCAGTACTTC. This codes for CASSYLETGQETQYF.

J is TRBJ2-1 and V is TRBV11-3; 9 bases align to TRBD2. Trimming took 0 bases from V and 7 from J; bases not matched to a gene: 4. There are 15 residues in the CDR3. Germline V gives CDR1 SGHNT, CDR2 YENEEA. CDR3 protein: CASSLDGREGNEQFF. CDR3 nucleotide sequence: TGTGCCAGCAGCTTAGATGGGCGGGAGGGAAATGAGCAGTTCTTC.

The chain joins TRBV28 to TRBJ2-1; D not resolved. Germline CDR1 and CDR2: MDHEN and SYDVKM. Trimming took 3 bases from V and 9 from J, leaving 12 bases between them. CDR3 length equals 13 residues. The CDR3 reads CASSFGPSSEQFF. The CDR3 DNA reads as TGTGCCAGCAGTTTCGGGCCGAGCAGTGAGCAGTTCTTC.

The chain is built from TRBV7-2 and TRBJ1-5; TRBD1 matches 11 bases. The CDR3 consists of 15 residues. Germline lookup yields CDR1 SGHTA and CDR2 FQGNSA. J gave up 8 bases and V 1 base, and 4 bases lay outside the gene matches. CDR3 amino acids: CASSLVGQGAKPQHF. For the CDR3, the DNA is TGTGCCAGCAGCTTAGTTGGACAGGGGGCGAAGCCCCAGCATTTT.

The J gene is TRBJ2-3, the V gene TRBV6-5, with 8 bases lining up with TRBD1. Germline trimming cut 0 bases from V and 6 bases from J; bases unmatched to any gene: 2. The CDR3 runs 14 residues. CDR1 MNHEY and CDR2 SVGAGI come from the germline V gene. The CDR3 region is CASSYSNRGDTQYF. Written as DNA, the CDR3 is TGTGCCAGCAGTTACTCGAACAGGGGGGATACGCAGTATTTT.

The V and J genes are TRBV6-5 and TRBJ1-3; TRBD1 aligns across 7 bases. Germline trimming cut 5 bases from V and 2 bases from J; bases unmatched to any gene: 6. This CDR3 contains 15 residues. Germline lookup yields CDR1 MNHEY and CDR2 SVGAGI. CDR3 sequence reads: CASSLSTGTGNTIYF. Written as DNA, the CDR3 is TGTGCCAGCAGTCTCTCGACAGGGACTGGAAACACCATATATTTT.